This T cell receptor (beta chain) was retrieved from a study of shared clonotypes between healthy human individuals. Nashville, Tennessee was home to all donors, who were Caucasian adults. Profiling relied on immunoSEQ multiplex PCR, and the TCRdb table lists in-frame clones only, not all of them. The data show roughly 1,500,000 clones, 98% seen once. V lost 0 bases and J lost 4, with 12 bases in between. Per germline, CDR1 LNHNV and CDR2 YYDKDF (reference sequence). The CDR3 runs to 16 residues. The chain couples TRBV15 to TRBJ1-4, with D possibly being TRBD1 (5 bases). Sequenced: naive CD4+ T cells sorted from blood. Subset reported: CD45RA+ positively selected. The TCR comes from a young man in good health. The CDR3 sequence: CATSRDRGGVNEKLFF. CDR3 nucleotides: TGTGCCACCAGCAGAGATCGGGGGGGAGTTAATGAAAAACTGTTTTTT.